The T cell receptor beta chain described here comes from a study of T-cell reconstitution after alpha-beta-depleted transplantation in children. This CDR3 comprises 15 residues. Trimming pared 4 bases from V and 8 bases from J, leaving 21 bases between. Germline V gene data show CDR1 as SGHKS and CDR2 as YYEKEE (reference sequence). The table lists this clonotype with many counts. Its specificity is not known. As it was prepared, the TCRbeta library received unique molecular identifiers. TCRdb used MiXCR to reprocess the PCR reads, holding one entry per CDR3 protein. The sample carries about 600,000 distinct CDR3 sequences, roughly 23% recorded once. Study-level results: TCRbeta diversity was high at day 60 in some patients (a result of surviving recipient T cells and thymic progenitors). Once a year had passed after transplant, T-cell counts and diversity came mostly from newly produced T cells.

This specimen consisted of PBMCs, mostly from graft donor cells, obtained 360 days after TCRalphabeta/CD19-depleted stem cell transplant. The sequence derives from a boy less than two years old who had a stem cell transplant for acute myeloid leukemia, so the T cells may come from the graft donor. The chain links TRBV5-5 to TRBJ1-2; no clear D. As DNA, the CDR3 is TGTGCCAGCAGCCCCACCGGGGTGACTATGTCAGGCTACACCTTC. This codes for CASSPTGVTMSGYTF.